This record looks at one T cell receptor (beta chain) sequence and its context. An end of the junction differs from the germline gene, which may be a read error. At the DNA level, this CDR3 is encoded by other sequences in the same sample as well. The data derive from a study of blood T cell repertoires in COVID-19. TCRdb's copy holds only in-frame clones and misses some; the assay was immunoSEQ multiplex PCR. This sample has about 140,000 clones, with about four fifths found just once. This CDR3 has 16 residues. CDR1 and CDR2 from the germline V gene are SGHTS and YDEGEE. Sequencing was done on a sample of PBMCs or T cells enriched from blood (not recorded which). The chain has TRBV5-8 and TRBJ1-6; no definite D call. The clonotype was recovered from a woman between 18 and 29 years old who had been exposed to COVID-19. CDR3 in DNA: TGTGCTAGCAGCCGTGCCGGGTCTAACTTGAATTCACCCCTCCACTTT. This translates into CASSRAGSNLNSPLHF.